One and the same sample provided the 32 T cell receptor beta chains below, sequenced in a study of post-analysis software for immune sequencing data. Study results and limitations: Elevated frequency relative to controls characterized 4 or 5 TRBV segments in patients, TRBV5-6, TRBV5-1 and TRBV20-1 among them.

The library was made from cDNA and included unique molecular identifiers. MiXCR, run by TCRdb on the PCR reads, gives a single entry per CDR3 protein. The sample records around 190,000 distinct CDR3 sequences, around 30% being singletons. No antigen has been assigned to these receptors. The sequencing sample was made of blood. These receptors were collected from a girl under 18 with multiple sclerosis.

This clonotype was detected many times. The gene calls are TRBV7-9 and TRBJ2-3; TRBD2 is a possible D gene (5 bases). Trimming removed 5 bases at V and 6 bases at J, with 9 bases between. This CDR3 has 12 residues. The V gene's germline CDR1 is SEHNR and CDR2 FQNEAQ (reference sequence). CDR3 coding DNA: TGTGCCAGCAGCCCCGGGGTGGATACGCAGTATTTT. Translated: CASSPGVDTQYF.

The chain has TRBV10-3 and TRBJ2-1; D may correspond to TRBD1 or TRBD2 (5 bases each). The V end was cut by 2 bases, the J end by 5 bases, with 16 bases between. CDR3 length: 16 residues. Germline CDR1 and CDR2: ENHRY and SYGVKD. The CDR3 reads CAISEDQGRSHNEQFF. CDR3 bases: TGTGCCATCAGTGAGGACCAGGGACGGTCCCACAATGAGCAGTTCTTC.

The V call is TRBV5-5, the J call TRBJ2-7; D could derive from TRBD1 or TRBD2 (5 bases each). V was clipped by 5 bases and J by 3 bases, with 15 bases between them. Germline-derived CDR1 and CDR2 are SGHKS and YYEKEE (reference sequence). This CDR3 is 14 amino acids long. CDR3 region: CASRPRDGYYEQYF. As DNA, the CDR3 is TGTGCCAGCAGACCCCGGGACGGATACTACGAGCAGTACTTC.

The DNA for the CDR3 is TGCAGTGCTAAGCTAGCGGGGGGGCTTAGTGAGCAGTTCTTC. Protein: CSAKLAGGLSEQFF. The chain joins TRBV20-1 to TRBJ2-1; 12 bases are a match to TRBD2. The CDR3 covers 14 residues. The V gene end was trimmed by 4 bases and the J gene end by 9 bases; junction bases not matched to a gene: 7. Germline V CDR1 and CDR2: DFQATT, SNEGSKA (reference sequence).

This clonotype was recorded at least ten times. The junction differs from germline at one of its ends, possibly a read error. The chain uses TRBV27 and TRBJ2-1, with TRBD2 as a possible D gene (5 bases). Germline CDR1 is MNHEY and CDR2 is SMNVEV (reference sequence). This CDR3 region has 14 residues. CDR3 in amino acids: CASSPRLIYHEQFF. The DNA for the CDR3 is TGTGCCAGCAGTCCCAGACTAATCTACCATGAGCAGTTCTTC.

This clonotype was observed a handful of times. The chain recombines TRBV5-1 with TRBJ2-3; TRBD2 matches at 7 bases. After removal of 0 bases from V and 0 bases from J, the junction contained 10 bases not matched to a gene. There are 18 residues in the CDR3. CDR1 and CDR2 from the germline V gene are SGHRS and YFSETQ. The DNA of the CDR3 is TGCGCCAGCAGCTTGGAATCCGGGGCGGGAGCTAGCACAGATACGCAGTATTTT. Translating it yields CASSLESGAGASTDTQYF.

This clonotype was observed a handful of times. The chain couples TRBV5-1 to TRBJ1-2, with D perhaps TRBD1 (6 bases). There are 14 residues in the CDR3. V was clipped by 2 bases and J by 8 bases, with 16 bases between them. Germline CDR1 reads SGHRS; CDR2 reads YFSETQ. CDR3 in DNA: TGCGCCAGCAGCTTAGCCAGGGGCGTGGAAGGCTACACCTTC. This translates into CASSLARGVEGYTF.

Concerning this clonotype itself: A much larger clone sits a single nucleotide away, making a read error possible. The CDR3 nucleotides are TGTGCCGGCAGTCCCCCGGGAGCCCAAGAGACCCAGTACTTC. Protein sequence: CAGSPPGAQETQYF. This chain connects TRBV6-5 to TRBJ2-5; a possible D gene is TRBD2 (6 bases). This CDR3 has 14 amino acids. Germline V CDR1 and CDR2: MNHEY, SVGAGI.

V gene TRBV7-2 combines with J gene TRBJ2-3; no reliable D call. The V end lost 3 bases, the J end lost 0 bases, and 10 bases lay between the germline ends. CDR1 is SGHTA, CDR2 FQGNSA, per germline. The length of the CDR3 is 15 residues. The CDR3 region has the DNA TGTGCCAGCAGCTTCTTCAGATCTAGCACAGATACGCAGTATTTT. Protein sequence: CASSFFRSSTDTQYF.

As regards this clonotype: An end of the junction does not agree with germline; a read error may underlie this. The chain joins TRBV7-9 to TRBJ2-1; 8 nucleotides agree with TRBD2. This CDR3 is 16 amino acids long. Germline V lookup: CDR1 SEHNR, CDR2 FQNEAQ (reference sequence). The CDR3 reads CASSPRAGESYNEQVF. As DNA, the CDR3 is TGTGCCAGCAGCCCACGAGCGGGAGAGTCTTACAATGAGCAGGTCTTC.

This chain joins TRBV3-1 and TRBJ1-5; weak D call: TRBD1 (5 bases). V shed 2 bases and J shed 3 bases, with 8 bases lying between them. The CDR3 has 14 residues. CDR1 and CDR2 from the germline V gene are LGHDT and YNNKEL (reference sequence). The CDR3 here is CASSQTGYNQPQHF. The CDR3 DNA follows: TGTGCCAGCAGCCAAACAGGATACAATCAGCCCCAGCATTTT.

This clonotype came up many times. The genes are TRBV6-2 or TRBV6-3 and TRBJ2-7; D not resolved. With the DNA end fitting TRBJ2-5 better, the J assignment may be wrong. The CDR3 runs to 17 residues. Germline CDR1 is MNHEY and CDR2 is SVGEGT. CDR3 sequence (DNA): TGTGCCAGCAGTTACCCTTTTCTTGCGTACCGGTGGGAGACCCAGTACTTC. Residues: CASSYPFLAYRWETQYF.

At least ten counts were recorded for this clonotype. The junction differs from germline at one of its ends, possibly a read error. This sequence joins TRBV7-2 and TRBJ1-2; possibly TRBD1 for D (5 bases). Germline assignment: CDR1 SGHTA and CDR2 FQGNSA. The CDR3 length is 12 residues. CDR3 amino acids: CASSLGVWGYTF. In DNA, the CDR3 is TGTGCCAGCAGTTTAGGGGTCTGGGGCTACACCTTC.

This rearrangement joins TRBV3-1 to TRBJ1-6; the match to TRBD1 covers 10 bases. The CDR3 loop spans 14 amino acids. From germline, CDR1 is LGHDT and CDR2 YNNKEL (reference sequence). With 8 bases clipped from V and 7 bases from J, the junction kept 5 bases outside the gene matches. The CDR3 sequence is CASQPGQGNSPLHF. DNA for the CDR3: TGTGCCAGCCAACCGGGACAGGGGAATTCACCCCTCCACTTT.

This sequence joins TRBV9 and TRBJ2-2, with 7 bases matching TRBD1. V shed 3 bases and J 4 bases; nucleotides not matched to a gene: 9. Looked up from germline, CDR1 is SGDLS and CDR2 is YYNGEE. The CDR3 totals 16 residues. The CDR3 DNA reads TGTGCCAGCAGCGCAACGACAGGGCTAAGCACCGGGGAGCTGTTTTTT. It encodes CASSATTGLSTGELFF.

This clonotype was detected ten times or more. The CDR3, as DNA: TGCGCCAGCAGCTTGGGTACAGGGGAAGAGACCCAGTACTTC. It is translated as CASSLGTGEETQYF. The genes are TRBV5-1 and TRBJ2-5; 7 bases agree with TRBD1. This CDR3 has 14 amino acids. The V and J ends lost 0 bases and 3 bases, in that order; junction bases with no gene match: 2. CDR1 is SGHRS, CDR2 YFSETQ, per germline. The entire variable domain, with the rest obtained from reference TRBV5-1 and TRBJ2-5, is as follows: KAGVTQTPRYLIKTRGQQVTLSCSPISGHRSVSWYQQTPGQGLQFLFEYFSETQRNKGNFPGRFSGRQFSNSRSEMNVSTLELGDSALYLCASSLGTGEETQYFGPGTRLLVL.

A few counts support this clonotype. This chain uses TRBV4-2 with TRBJ1-1, with D possibly being TRBD1 (5 bases). Germline CDR1 is LGHNA and CDR2 is YNFKEQ. The CDR3 sequence is 16 residues long. Deletions cut 0 bases from V and 10 bases from J, with 21 bases between. The CDR3 DNA sequence: TGTGCCAGCAGCCAAGACCTACAGGCGCCCCTGATGGGAGCTTTCTTT. Its protein is CASSQDLQAPLMGAFF.

This clonotype was counted ten times or more. The chain recombines TRBV20-1 with TRBJ2-5; D remains unclear. This CDR3 region has 13 residues. Trimming left V 3 bases short and J 1 base short, with 9 bases between. Germline CDR1 reads DFQATT; CDR2 reads SNEGSKA (reference sequence). The DNA for the CDR3 is TGCAGTGCTAGCGGGTTAAGCCAAGAGACCCAGTACTTC. It yields the protein CSASGLSQETQYF.

With respect to this clonotype: This may be a read error: a much more frequent sequence differs by one nucleotide. The CDR3 is CSAEPRDRGPYGYTF. CDR3 nucleotide sequence: TGCAGCGCTGAACCGAGGGACAGGGGTCCTTATGGCTACACCTTC. The gene calls are TRBV29-1 and TRBJ1-2, with 10 bases identical to TRBD1. Germline V gene lookup returns CDR1 SQVTM and CDR2 ANQGSEA. The CDR3 loop spans 15 amino acids. The complete variable domain, with remaining parts taken from reference TRBV29-1 and TRBJ1-2, reads SAVISQKPSRDICQRGTSLTIQCQVDSQVTMMFWYRQQPGQSLTLIATANQGSEATYESGFVIDKFPISRPNLTFSTLTVSNMSPEDSSIYLCSAEPRDRGPYGYTFGSGTRLTVV.

Worth noting for this clonotype: This may stem from a read error, because a much larger clone lies one nucleotide away. The rearrangement links TRBV6-5 to TRBJ2-5; no reliable D call. The length of the CDR3 is 15 residues. Germline loops: CDR1 MNHEY, CDR2 SVGAGI. CDR3 nucleotide sequence: TGTGCCGGCAGTTACGGAGCAGTGAAACAAGAGACCCAGTACTTC. Protein product: CAGSYGAVKQETQYF.

This clonotype was found many times. The genes are TRBV28 and TRBJ2-4; a possible D gene is TRBD1 (5 bases). Germline CDR1 is MDHEN and CDR2 is SYDVKM. V lost 6 bases and J 13 bases, leaving 16 bases between the germline ends. The CDR3 totals 12 residues. The CDR3 DNA reads TGTGCCAGCAGCTTGCCAGGGCAGGAGCAGTACTTC. As protein: CASSLPGQEQYF.

The rearrangement links TRBV4-1 to TRBJ2-5, with 7 bases that match TRBD1. The J call is uncertain, as TRBJ2-7 better fits the DNA end. The CDR3 consists of 14 residues. The V gene's germline CDR1 is MGHRA and CDR2 YSYEKL. CDR3: CASSQLTTGYEQYF. The DNA for the CDR3 is TGCGCCAGCAGCCAATTGACGACAGGGTACGAGCAGTACTTC.

This clonotype was seen repeatedly, ten times or more. V is TRBV5-5 and J is TRBJ1-1; D gene unclear. Germline V gene sequence: CDR1 SGHKS, CDR2 YYEKEE (reference sequence). V was cut by 5 bases and J by 5 bases, with 13 bases left in between. The length of the CDR3 is 13 residues. The CDR3 loop is CASRKGLLTEAFF. The CDR3, as DNA: TGTGCCAGCAGAAAAGGCCTTTTAACTGAAGCTTTCTTT.

Comment on this clonotype: With a much larger clone just one base away, this may be a read error. The rearrangement links TRBV6-6 to TRBJ1-2; D is perhaps TRBD1 (5 bases). CDR1 and CDR2 (germline): MNHNY, SVGAGI (reference sequence). V was clipped by 6 bases and J by 6 bases, with 20 bases between them. This CDR3 spans 15 amino acids. CDR3 nucleotide sequence: TGTGCCAGCAGGAAGCAAGGGGAGGACTTCCATGGCTACACCTTC. Its protein product is CASRKQGEDFHGYTF.

As DNA, the CDR3 is TGTGCCAGCAGTTCGCCGACAGGGGAGCTCTATAGCAATCAGCCCCAGCATTTT. Amino acids: CASSSPTGELYSNQPQHF. The chain employs TRBV6-2 or TRBV6-3 and TRBJ1-5, with 8 bases matching TRBD1. The trim removed 4 bases at V and 0 bases at J, leaving 11 bases unmatched. The CDR3 runs 18 residues. The germline V gene has CDR1 MNHEY and CDR2 SVGEGT.

This clonotype was counted at least ten times. The chain uses TRBV29-1 and TRBJ1-5, with 7 bases matching TRBD1. CDR1 is SQVTM, CDR2 ANQGSEA, per germline. With V trimmed by 6 bases and J by 3 bases, 5 bases remained unmatched. The CDR3 is made up of 13 amino acids. The CDR3 DNA reads TGCAGCGTGAGGGGGCAGAACAATCAGCCCCAGCATTTT. It encodes CSVRGQNNQPQHF.

This clonotype was observed a handful of times. V usage is TRBV12-3 or TRBV12-4 and J usage is TRBJ1-1; D is unclear. Trimming left V 6 bases short and J 1 base short, with 9 bases between. This CDR3 has 13 residues. CDR3: CASRSQTNTEAFF. As DNA, the CDR3 is TGTGCCAGCAGGAGTCAGACGAACACTGAAGCTTTCTTT.

For this clonotype: Possible read error: a much larger clone is one base away. This chain uses TRBV6-6 with TRBJ1-2, with 9 bases that match TRBD1. The CDR3 totals 14 residues. J lost 2 bases, V lost 6 bases, and 4 bases had no gene match. Germline values: CDR1 MNHNY, CDR2 SVGAGI (reference sequence). The CDR3 reads CASRCGQGNYGYTF. The CDR3 DNA is TGTGCCAGCAGATGCGGACAGGGGAACTATGGCTACACCTTC.

There are many counts of this clonotype. The chain joins TRBV6-5 to TRBJ2-5, with D unresolved. The CDR3 length is 13 residues. The germline gives CDR1 MNHEY, CDR2 SVGAGI. V lost 0 bases and J lost 5, with 7 bases in between. In DNA, the CDR3 is TGTGCCAGCAGTTACTCGCCCCCGGAGACCCAGTACTTC. Its protein is CASSYSPPETQYF.

The genes are TRBV30 and TRBJ2-1; D may be TRBD2 (5 bases). Trimming took off 4 bases at V and 8 bases at J, with 9 bases between the two ends. Germline V gives CDR1 GTSNPN, CDR2 SVGIG (reference sequence). The CDR3 contains 11 residues. CDR3 in DNA: TGTGCCTGGACAGGAGCGGATGAGCAGTTCTTC. Its translation: CAWTGADEQFF.

In the case of this clonotype: A much larger clonotype is one base distant, so this may be a read error. This rearrangement joins TRBV2 to TRBJ2-7, with 9 bases fitting TRBD1. V lost 7 bases and J lost 10; bases outside the gene matches: 17. This CDR3 has 15 amino acids. Germline CDR1 SNHLY, CDR2 FYNNEI. CDR3 sequence reads: CASTITTGGGEAQYF. CDR3 DNA: TGTGCCAGCACCATCACTACAGGGGGCGGTGAGGCCCAGTACTTC.

A note on this clonotype: An end of the junction does not agree with germline; a read error may underlie this. This chain uses TRBV7-3 with TRBJ2-1; weak D call: TRBD2 (5 bases). The CDR3 loop spans 15 amino acids. Germline values: CDR1 SGHTA, CDR2 FQGTGA. The CDR3 region has the DNA TGTGCCAGCAGCTTACGGCGGGCCTCCCACAACGAGCAGTTCTTC. Its translation: CASSLRRASHNEQFF.